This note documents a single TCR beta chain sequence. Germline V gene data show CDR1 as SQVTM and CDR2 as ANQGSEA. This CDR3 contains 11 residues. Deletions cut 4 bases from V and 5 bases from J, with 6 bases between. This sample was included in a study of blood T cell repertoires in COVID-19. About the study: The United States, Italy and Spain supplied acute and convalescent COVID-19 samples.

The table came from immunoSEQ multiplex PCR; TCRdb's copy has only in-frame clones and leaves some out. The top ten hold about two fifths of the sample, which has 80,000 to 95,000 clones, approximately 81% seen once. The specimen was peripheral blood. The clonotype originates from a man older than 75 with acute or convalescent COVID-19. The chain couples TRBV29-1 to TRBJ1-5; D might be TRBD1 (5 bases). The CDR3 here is CSVGGDQPQHF. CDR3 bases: TGCAGCGTTGGGGGGGATCAGCCCCAGCATTTT.